The entry below gives a single T cell receptor (beta chain) sequence along with its context. Its matching antigen is unknown. The data stem from a study of radiotherapy plus CTLA-4 blockade in lung cancer. Overall study findings and caveats: Peripheral blood showed expansion of tumor-derived TCR clones after radiotherapy and ipilimumab.

Trimming shortened V by 3 bases and J by 2 bases, and 10 bases separated the two germline ends. This CDR3 region has 14 residues. The germline V gene has CDR1 MRHNA and CDR2 SNTAGT. Produced via immunoSEQ multiplex PCR; TCRdb's table is partial and in-frame only. In the table there are 75,000 to 95,000 clones, 80% to 85% of which are singletons. This rearrangement joins TRBV6-4 to TRBJ1-2; D is undetermined. The sample consisted of peripheral blood, taken from a patient treated with radiotherapy plus ipilimumab. The sequence derives from a human donor with non-small cell lung cancer that progressed on radiotherapy plus ipilimumab. The CDR3 nucleotides read TGTGCCAGCAGTGATGGCAGCAAGAACTATGGCTACACCTTC. Translated, it gives CASSDGSKNYGYTF.